The 9 T cell receptor beta chains in this list originate from one sample, sequenced in a study of blood T cell repertoires in COVID-19. Sequencing was performed with immunoSEQ multiplex PCR; in TCRdb, only in-frame clones are kept and a portion is missing. Here the sample spans about 120,000 clones, 70% to 90% being singletons. Sequences were obtained from peripheral blood. The receptors originated from a woman aged 50 to 65 with active or convalescent COVID-19.

The chain employs TRBV28 and TRBJ2-3; 14 nucleotides align to TRBD2. Trimming at V came to 5 bases and at J to 5 bases, leaving 12 bases not matched to a gene. The CDR3 length is 18 residues. Looked up from germline, CDR1 is MDHEN and CDR2 is SYDVKM. The CDR3 nucleotides read TGTGCCAGCAGTCCCCCGGGGTTCGGACTAGCGGGAGGAGATACGCAGTATTTT. Translating it yields CASSPPGFGLAGGDTQYF. Together with reference TRBV28 and TRBJ2-3, the CDR3 gives the full variable domain: DVKVTQSSRYLVKRTGEKVFLECVQDMDHENMFWYRQDPGLGLRLIYFSYDVKMKEKGDIPEGYSVSREKKERFSLILESASTNQTSMYLCASSPPGFGLAGGDTQYFGPGTRLTVL.

This clone occurred once. The J gene is TRBJ2-5, the V gene TRBV5-6, with 13 bases identical to TRBD2. The CDR3 loop spans 16 amino acids. The junction had 7 bases not matched to a gene; V was cut back by 3 bases and J by 5 bases. Germline CDR1 is SGHDT and CDR2 is YYEEEE. CDR3 in amino acids: CASSSGTSGTWETQYF. In DNA, the CDR3 is TGTGCCAGCAGCTCCGGGACTAGCGGGACATGGGAGACCCAGTACTTC.

This chain joins TRBV4-2 and TRBJ1-3; D call uncertain. Trimming took off 0 bases at V and 4 bases at J, with 10 bases between the two ends. Germline V gives CDR1 LGHNA, CDR2 YNFKEQ. The CDR3 totals 15 residues. CDR3 DNA: TGTGCCAGCAGCCAAGAAGCGACTACGGGAAACACCATATATTTT. Translating it yields CASSQEATTGNTIYF.

The rearrangement links TRBV6-2 or TRBV6-3 to TRBJ2-1, with 10 bases matching TRBD2. Germline CDR1 and CDR2: MNHEY and SVGEGT. CDR3 length: 14 residues. V dropped 4 bases and J dropped 8; count of bases not matched to a gene: 5. This CDR3 is CASSSSGSFDEQFF. As DNA, the CDR3 is TGTGCCAGCAGTTCTAGCGGGAGCTTCGATGAGCAGTTCTTC.

V gene TRBV5-1 combines with J gene TRBJ1-5; no reliable D call. The V end was cut by 10 bases, the J end by 7 bases, with 18 bases between. Germline-derived CDR1 and CDR2 are SGHRS and YFSETQ. The CDR3 spans 13 residues. The CDR3 reads CAPTSSSEQPQHF. CDR3 nucleotide sequence: TGCGCCCCTACCTCGTCGTCCGAACAGCCCCAGCATTTT.

This chain links TRBV23-1 with TRBJ2-7, with no clear D. TRBV23-1 belongs to the ORF category, with a function that is uncertain. CDR3 length: 17 residues. Trimming shortened V by 0 bases and J by 0 bases, and 15 bases separated the two germline ends. The CDR3 bases are TGCGCCAGCAGTCAATCGTGTCGGCAGGTAGACTCCTACGAGCAGTACTTC. Protein: CASSQSCRQVDSYEQYF.

V gene TRBV24-1 combines with J gene TRBJ2-6; possibly TRBD1 for D (5 bases). The germline CDR1 and CDR2 sequences are KGHDR and SFDVKD. There are 17 residues in the CDR3. V shed 2 bases and J shed 11 bases, with 21 bases lying between them. This CDR3 is CATSDSRQLRGTYVLTF. The DNA of the CDR3 is TGTGCCACCAGTGATTCGCGACAGCTTAGAGGTACATACGTCCTGACTTTC.

V and J are TRBV3-1 (or the pseudogene TRBV3-2) and TRBJ1-4; maybe TRBD1 (6 bases). V lost 3 bases and J 7 bases, leaving 9 bases between the germline ends. The CDR3 totals 13 residues. Looked up from germline, CDR1 is LGHDT and CDR2 is YNNKEL (reference sequence). The CDR3 reads CASSHPGAEKLFF. The CDR3 DNA is TGTGCCAGCAGCCATCCAGGGGCTGAAAAACTGTTTTTT.

This chain joins TRBV7-9 and TRBJ1-2, with 8 positions matching TRBD1. The CDR3 sequence is 15 residues long. The junction had 9 bases not matched to a gene; V was cut back by 5 bases and J by 4 bases. Germline V lookup: CDR1 SEHNR, CDR2 FQNEAQ (reference sequence). The CDR3 DNA reads TGTGCCAGCAGCCAAATACAGGGGGGGACCTATGGCTACACCTTC. Residues: CASSQIQGGTYGYTF.